A selection of T cell receptor beta chains follows, all from one sample in a study of cytomegalovirus exposure and HLA in healthy donors. Profiling relied on immunoSEQ multiplex PCR, and the TCRdb table lists in-frame clones only, not all of them. The sample carries 99,000 or so clones, around 86% recorded once. Sequenced sample: PBMCs. These receptors came from a young woman in good health and CMV-seropositive. The CDR3 runs from the conserved cysteine through the conserved F or W. The order of the fields is J gene, clone size, D gene, V gene, CDR3 protein, CDR3 DNA. A D gene is named only where the DNA matches it firmly. Part of the rows lack a size; the others show once, few, many or a class for expanded clones.

>TRBJ2-5|.|.|TRBV28
CASSPGEETQYF
TGTGCCAGCAGCCCAGGGGAAGAGACCCAGTACTTC
>TRBJ2-1|.|.|TRBV7-8
CASSLDSYEQFF
TGTGCCAGCAGCTTGGACTCGTATGAGCAGTTCTTC
>TRBJ2-1|.|TRBD2|TRBV7-2
CASSLVRLATNNEQFF
TGTGCCAGCAGCTTAGTTCGACTAGCGACAAACAATGAGCAGTTCTTC
>TRBJ2-1|.|.|TRBV28
CASSLGGGPGYNEQFF
TGTGCCAGCAGTTTGGGAGGTGGGCCGGGGTACAATGAGCAGTTCTTC
>TRBJ2-3|.|TRBD2|TRBV7-3
CASSLGSGRAAQYF
TGTGCCAGCAGCTTAGGTAGCGGGAGGGCCGCGCAGTATTTT
>TRBJ2-7|.|TRBD1|TRBV11-3
CASSPRTGYYEQYF
TGTGCCAGCAGCCCCCGGACAGGGTACTACGAGCAGTACTTC
>TRBJ2-1|once|.|TRBV6-1
CASSEVPPPLYNEQFF
TGTGCCAGCAGTGAGGTCCCTCCCCCGCTATACAATGAGCAGTTCTTC
>TRBJ2-2|.|.|TRBV5-4
CASSPSTIRNTGELFF
TGTGCCAGCAGCCCCTCGACTATCCGAAATACCGGGGAGCTGTTTTTT
>TRBJ2-2|.|TRBD1|TRBV2
CASSEGQGNTGELFF
TGTGCCAGCAGTGAGGGACAGGGGAACACCGGGGAGCTGTTTTTT
>TRBJ2-3|.|TRBD1|TRBV11-3
CASSLGTGSDTQYF
TGTGCCAGCAGCTTAGGGACAGGGAGCGATACGCAGTATTTT